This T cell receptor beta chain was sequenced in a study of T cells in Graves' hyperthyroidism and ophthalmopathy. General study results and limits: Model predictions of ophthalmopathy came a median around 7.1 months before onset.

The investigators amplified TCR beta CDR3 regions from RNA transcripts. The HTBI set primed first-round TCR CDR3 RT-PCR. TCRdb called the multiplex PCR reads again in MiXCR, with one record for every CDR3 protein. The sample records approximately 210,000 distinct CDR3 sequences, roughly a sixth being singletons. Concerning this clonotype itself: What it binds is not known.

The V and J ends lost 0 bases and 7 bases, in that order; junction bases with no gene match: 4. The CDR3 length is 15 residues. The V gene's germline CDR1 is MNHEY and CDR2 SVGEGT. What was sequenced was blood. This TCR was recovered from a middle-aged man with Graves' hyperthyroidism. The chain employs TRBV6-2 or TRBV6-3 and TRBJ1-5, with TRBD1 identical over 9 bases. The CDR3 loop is CASSYSGTGSQPQHF. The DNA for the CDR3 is TGTGCCAGCAGTTACTCGGGGACAGGGAGCCAGCCCCAGCATTTT.